The following is a T cell receptor (beta chain) sequence with its context. Germline CDR1 KGHDR, CDR2 SFDVKD. With 3 bases removed from V and 9 bases from J, the gap between germline ends came to 14 bases. The CDR3 loop spans 14 amino acids. Reverse transcription of roughly 0.5 to 1 ug RNA was carried out with random hexamers. MiXCR was run by TCRdb on the immunoSEQ multiplex PCR reads, yielding one entry per CDR3 protein. The table includes tens of thousands of distinct CDR3 sequences, 96% detected once. In contrast to the negatively isolated CD8+ and CD4+ T cells, TEMRA cells were FACS-enriched. This sample stems from a study of CD8 T cells in Susac syndrome.

Sequencing was carried out using CD8+ T cells from PBMCs. V usage is TRBV24-1 and J usage is TRBJ2-1, with unresolved D. The TCR comes from a human donor with Susac syndrome. This CDR3 reads CATSDTQGSTEQFF. The CDR3 nucleotides read TGTGCCACCAGTGATACGCAAGGATCGACTGAGCAGTTCTTC.